Sequencing of this TCR beta chain was carried out in a study of early T cells in non-severe SARS-CoV-2 infection. Across the study: The input, bulk RNA from unsorted whole blood, was sequenced, and chains were unpaired. The study, taken as a whole, reports: Matching results from VDJdb favored anti-spike CD8 responses, leaving private and CD4 specificities undetected.

This CDR3 contains 12 residues. Germline lookup yields CDR1 KGHSH and CDR2 LQKENI. Trimming pared 7 bases from V and 5 bases from J, leaving 11 bases between. As part of library construction, unique molecular identifiers were attached to individual cDNA molecules. A single record per CDR3 protein comes from TCRdb applying MiXCR to the 5' RACE reads. The table has roughly 50,000 distinct CDR3 sequences, around 8% seen once; the top ten hold around 4%. On this clonotype: Antigen specificity is unknown.

The sequencing input was whole blood. The chain couples TRBV18 to TRBJ2-5, with D uncertain. The sequence was obtained from an adult who was a healthcare worker with PCR-confirmed SARS-CoV-2 infection or an uninfected control (not recorded which). The CDR3 protein is CASLDPSETQYF. Written as DNA, the CDR3 is TGTGCCAGCTTAGATCCCTCGGAGACCCAGTACTTC.